Below are 29 T cell receptor beta chains sequenced from a single sample in a study of blood T cell repertoires in COVID-19. Profiled with immunoSEQ multiplex PCR; TCRdb holds only in-frame clones, not every one. The table lists roughly 13,000 clones, 75% to 90% of them singletons, with under 3% in the top ten. The sequenced sample was peripheral blood. The receptors originated from a human donor in a cohort sampled during active COVID-19.

This rearrangement joins TRBV6-5 to TRBJ2-7, with a possible D match to TRBD1 (5 bases). CDR3 size: 13 residues. V was trimmed by 6 bases and J by 3 bases, leaving 12 bases between them. The germline CDR1 and CDR2 sequences are MNHEY and SVGAGI. CDR3 bases: TGTGCCAGCAGGGAGACAGTAGTCTACGAGCAGTACTTC. Translation: CASRETVVYEQYF.

The chain is built from TRBV7-6 and TRBJ1-2; no firm D call. The CDR3 has 13 amino acids. V was shortened by 4 bases and J by 7 bases, with 13 bases between the two germline ends. Germline CDR1 reads SGHVS; CDR2 reads FNYEAQ. The CDR3 DNA follows: TGTGCCAGCAGCTCCTGGGCAGGTGCTGGCTACACCTTC. Translating it yields CASSSWAGAGYTF. Variable domain in full (rest from reference TRBV7-6 and TRBJ1-2): GAGVSQSPRYKVTKRGQDVALRCDPISGHVSLYWYRQALGQGPEFLTYFNYEAQQDKSGLPNDRFSAERPEGSISTLTIQRTEQRDSAMYRCASSSWAGAGYTFGSGTRLTVV.

This chain uses TRBV5-1 with TRBJ1-6, with no clear D. Trimming left V 0 bases short and J 5 bases short, with 9 bases between. This CDR3 is 15 amino acids long. Germline CDR1 is SGHRS and CDR2 is YFSETQ. The CDR3 region has the DNA TGCGCCAGCAGCTTGGGAACCCAGAATAATTCACCCCTCCACTTT. It is translated as CASSLGTQNNSPLHF.

The CDR3 region is CASSLALTSGETQYF. Here the CDR3 DNA reads TGCGCCAGCAGCTTGGCCCTTACTAGCGGGGAGACCCAGTACTTC. The chain joins TRBV5-1 to TRBJ2-5; 9 nucleotides match TRBD2. Germline-derived CDR1 and CDR2 are SGHRS and YFSETQ. This CDR3 region has 15 residues. With 0 bases clipped from V and 5 bases from J, the junction kept 5 bases outside the gene matches.

This clone was recorded once. This rearrangement joins TRBV6-1 to TRBJ1-4, with TRBD1 identical over 9 bases. CDR1 MNHNS and CDR2 SASEGT come from the germline V gene. V shed 2 bases, J shed 6 bases, and the junction held 4 bases outside the gene matches. This CDR3 has 15 amino acids. CDR3 DNA sequence: TGTGCCAGCAGTGAATGGACAGGGGCAGATGAAAAACTGTTTTTT. It codes for CASSEWTGADEKLFF.

J is TRBJ1-1 and V is TRBV2; a possible D gene is TRBD1 (6 bases). The CDR3 contains 15 residues. V shed 6 bases and J shed 0 bases, with 14 bases lying between them. Germline V gives CDR1 SNHLY, CDR2 FYNNEI. CDR3 in DNA: TGTGCCAGCAGGCAAATAGGACAGATGAACACTGAAGCTTTCTTT. Translating gives CASRQIGQMNTEAFF.

This rearrangement joins TRBV27 to TRBJ2-2, with 8 bases aligning to TRBD1. The CDR3 has 16 amino acids. With V trimmed by 2 bases and J by 5 bases, 7 bases remained unmatched. Germline V gene lookup returns CDR1 MNHEY and CDR2 SMNVEV (reference sequence). CDR3 nucleotides: TGTGCCAGCAGTTTACGGACAGGGCAAAAGACCGGGGAGCTGTTTTTT. Translating gives CASSLRTGQKTGELFF.

The chain is built from TRBV28 and TRBJ2-3; a weak D match, TRBD2 (5 bases). The germline V gene encodes CDR1 MDHEN and CDR2 SYDVKM. V was clipped by 6 bases and J by 4 bases, with 14 bases between them. The CDR3 is made up of 14 amino acids. The DNA for the CDR3 is TGTGCCAGCAGCCCCCACGGGGATCCAGATACGCAGTATTTT. It yields the protein CASSPHGDPDTQYF.

The chain employs TRBV12-3 or TRBV12-4 and TRBJ2-3; D is unresolved. The V end lost 3 bases, the J end lost 6 bases, and 4 bases lay between the germline ends. CDR3 size: 11 residues. The CDR3 region has the DNA TGTGCCAGCAGTTTCCTGGATACGCAGTATTTT. Amino acid sequence: CASSFLDTQYF.

The gene calls are TRBV7-3 and TRBJ2-1; the match to TRBD2 covers 9 bases. CDR3 length: 14 residues. Trimming cost V 5 bases and J 6 bases; bases outside gene matches: 5. Germline V lookup: CDR1 SGHTA, CDR2 FQGTGA. In nucleotides, the CDR3 is TGTGCCAGCAGCCTGGGACTAGCTCTCAATGAGCAGTTCTTC. Protein: CASSLGLALNEQFF.

The chain uses TRBV28 and TRBJ1-2; D not resolved. Trimming cost V 3 bases and J 3 bases, with 5 bases left between them. CDR1 is MDHEN and CDR2 is SYDVKM in the germline V gene. The length of the CDR3 is 12 residues. The CDR3 bases are TGTGCCAGCAGTTTTATCGACTATGGCTACACCTTC. Translated, it gives CASSFIDYGYTF.

The chain uses TRBV6-1 and TRBJ2-5, with 11 bases aligning to TRBD2. Germline V gene data show CDR1 as MNHNS and CDR2 as SASEGT. J lost 9 bases, V lost 2 bases, and 11 bases had no gene match. This CDR3 spans 16 amino acids. Here the CDR3 DNA reads TGTGCCAGCAGTGAAATTTCACTAGCGGGGGAAAGGGCCCAGTACTTC. This encodes CASSEISLAGERAQYF.

The chain is built from TRBV28 and TRBJ1-5, with 8 nucleotides matching TRBD1. This CDR3 has 15 amino acids. Trimming took 6 bases from V and 0 from J; bases not matched to a gene: 4. Germline-derived CDR1 and CDR2 are MDHEN and SYDVKM. The CDR3 DNA reads as TGTGCCAGCAGCCCGACAGGGGATAGCAATCAGCCCCAGCATTTT. It yields the protein CASSPTGDSNQPQHF.

V and J are TRBV7-2 and TRBJ2-1; no firm D call. CDR3 length equals 14 residues. The V and J ends lost 0 bases and 6 bases respectively, with 9 bases between them. Germline V gene lookup returns CDR1 SGHTA and CDR2 FQGNSA. The CDR3 protein is CASSLAMSSNEQFF. The CDR3 DNA sequence: TGTGCCAGCAGCTTAGCAATGAGTTCCAATGAGCAGTTCTTC.

This chain links TRBV7-9 with TRBJ1-2; possibly TRBD1 for D (5 bases). This CDR3 is 13 amino acids long. Deletions cut 1 base from V and 4 bases from J, with 7 bases between. CDR1 is SEHNR, CDR2 FQNEAQ, per germline (reference sequence). The CDR3 here is CASSLGQLYGYTF. DNA for the CDR3: TGTGCCAGCAGCTTAGGACAGCTCTATGGCTACACCTTC. Drawing the rest from reference TRBV7-9 and TRBJ1-2, the complete variable domain is DTGVSQNPRHKITKRGQNVTFRCDPISEHNRLYWYRQTLGQGPEFLTYFQNEAQLEKSRLLSDRFSAERPKGSFSTLEIQRTEQGDSAMYLCASSLGQLYGYTFGSGTRLTVV.

The chain combines TRBV28 with TRBJ1-2; possible D gene TRBD1, 5 bases. The CDR3 runs to 13 residues. The V gene's germline CDR1 is MDHEN and CDR2 SYDVKM. The V end was cut by 3 bases, the J end by 4 bases, with 9 bases between. The CDR3 region has the DNA TGTGCCAGCAGTTTCGGCGGGGGCTATGGCTACACCTTC. Encoded protein: CASSFGGGYGYTF.

V usage is TRBV6-6 and J usage is TRBJ1-4; 10 positions agree with TRBD1. The CDR3 length is 15 residues. V was pared by 5 bases and J by 7 bases, with 7 bases of the junction left unmatched. The germline gives CDR1 MNHNY, CDR2 SVGAGI (reference sequence). This CDR3 is CASSTGDRGPEKLFF. The CDR3 nucleotides are TGTGCCAGCAGTACGGGGGACAGGGGCCCTGAAAAACTGTTTTTT.

The chain employs TRBV6-5 and TRBJ2-1; 7 positions match TRBD2. V shed 2 bases, J shed 9 bases, and the junction held 7 bases outside the gene matches. Germline CDR1 reads MNHEY; CDR2 reads SVGAGI. CDR3 length: 14 amino acids. The CDR3 DNA reads TGTGCCAGCAGTTACCTCGGACTAGAGGGTGAGCAGTTCTTC. As protein: CASSYLGLEGEQFF.

The V call is TRBV5-1, the J call TRBJ2-7, with D possibly TRBD1 on 6 matching bases. V was cut by 0 bases and J by 3 bases, with 10 bases left in between. This CDR3 comprises 14 residues. The germline V gene has CDR1 SGHRS and CDR2 YFSETQ. The CDR3 protein is CASSLAGADYEQYF. CDR3 in DNA: TGCGCCAGCAGCTTGGCAGGGGCGGACTACGAGCAGTACTTC.

The chain couples TRBV4-2 to TRBJ2-3, with 11 bases fitting TRBD2. Germline-derived CDR1 and CDR2 are LGHNA and YNFKEQ. V lost 0 bases and J lost 2; bases outside the gene matches: 4. The CDR3 is made up of 17 amino acids. The CDR3 region has the DNA TGTGCCAGCAGCCAAGAAACTAGCGGGGGTATCACAGATACGCAGTATTTT. It translates to CASSQETSGGITDTQYF.

The chain recombines TRBV9 with TRBJ2-5; TRBD2 aligns across 10 bases. The CDR3 has 16 residues. V dropped 4 bases and J dropped 0; count of bases not matched to a gene: 6. Germline values: CDR1 SGDLS, CDR2 YYNGEE. The chain's CDR3 is CASSLGLAEYQETQYF. CDR3 sequence (DNA): TGTGCCAGCAGCCTAGGACTAGCGGAGTACCAAGAGACCCAGTACTTC.

The V gene is TRBV19, the J gene TRBJ2-7; D is perhaps TRBD1 (5 bases). V was pared by 6 bases and J by 3 bases, with 15 bases between. This CDR3 is built from 14 residues. Looked up from germline, CDR1 is LNHDA and CDR2 is SQIVND (reference sequence). The CDR3 DNA reads as TGTGCCAGTAGAGCCCGAGGACAAGACTACGAGCAGTACTTC. As protein: CASRARGQDYEQYF. Full variable domain (remainder filled in from reference TRBV19 and TRBJ2-7): DGGITQSPKYLFRKEGQNVTLSCEQNLNHDAMYWYRQDPGQGLRLIYYSQIVNDFQKGDIAEGYSVSREKKESFPLTVTSAQKNPTAFYLCASRARGQDYEQYFGPGTRLTVT.

The chain couples TRBV6-5 to TRBJ2-2; TRBD2 aligns across 8 bases. The CDR3 length is 15 residues. The trim removed 7 bases at V and 1 base at J, leaving 5 bases unmatched. Germline CDR1 reads MNHEY; CDR2 reads SVGAGI. CDR3 coding DNA: TGTGCCAGCACCTCACGGGGGGGGAACACCGGGGAGCTGTTTTTT. Translated, it gives CASTSRGGNTGELFF.

This clone was seen only once. The chain has TRBV9 and TRBJ2-1; 8 nucleotides align to TRBD2. V was clipped by 4 bases and J by 5 bases; unmatched bases: 8. This CDR3 region has 15 residues. Germline V gives CDR1 SGDLS, CDR2 YYNGEE. The CDR3 DNA reads TGTGCCAGCAGCTATCTCGGGGGGGCCAACAATGAGCAGTTCTTC. This encodes CASSYLGGANNEQFF.

This clone was observed once. This chain joins TRBV19 and TRBJ1-1; 7 nucleotides match TRBD1. CDR1 LNHDA and CDR2 SQIVND come from the germline V gene (reference sequence). This CDR3 spans 20 amino acids. J was trimmed by 0 bases and V by 7 bases; bases with no gene match: 23. The chain's CDR3 is CASIGGDSRQPLIMNTEAFF. The CDR3, as DNA: TGTGCCAGTATAGGAGGGGACAGCAGGCAGCCTCTGATCATGAACACTGAAGCTTTCTTT.

By share, this clone counts as medium-sized. The chain uses TRBV14 and TRBJ1-2, with no clear D. CDR1 is SGHDN and CDR2 is FVKESK in the germline V gene. The CDR3 loop spans 15 amino acids. Deletions cut 3 bases from V and 8 bases from J, with 19 bases between. This CDR3 reads CASSHRQNGLRGYTF. Here the CDR3 DNA reads TGTGCCAGCAGCCATCGGCAGAATGGGTTGAGGGGCTACACCTTC.

This clone was seen a single time. This chain connects TRBV28 to TRBJ2-7; 9 bases line up with TRBD1. The CDR3 is 13 residues long. With 6 bases clipped from V and 7 bases from J, the junction kept 7 bases outside the gene matches. Germline CDR1 and CDR2: MDHEN and SYDVKM. CDR3 bases: TGTGCCAGCAGAGGACAGGGGACCCGGGAGCAGTACTTC. Protein sequence: CASRGQGTREQYF.

The chain uses TRBV18 and TRBJ2-2; D is unresolved. Germline V gene data show CDR1 as KGHSH and CDR2 as LQKENI. The ends were cut back, 6 bases at V and 4 bases at J, with 9 bases in the middle. This CDR3 comprises 13 residues. CDR3 in amino acids: CASSPSGTGELFF. CDR3 DNA sequence: TGTGCCAGCTCTCCCTCGGGCACCGGGGAGCTGTTTTTT.

This rearrangement joins TRBV7-9 to TRBJ2-7; 9 positions agree with TRBD1. The CDR3 runs to 15 residues. From germline, CDR1 is SEHNR and CDR2 FQNEAQ (reference sequence). With 5 bases clipped from V and 1 base from J, the junction kept 6 bases outside the gene matches. Here the CDR3 reads CASSPWGTGSYEQYF. The DNA of the CDR3 is TGTGCCAGCAGCCCATGGGGGACAGGGTCCTACGAGCAGTACTTC.